Below, 26 T cell receptor beta chains from the same sample are listed, as sequenced in a study of T cell responses to AZD1222 COVID-19 vaccine. TCRdb's table, derived via immunoSEQ multiplex PCR, lists solely in-frame clones and lacks some. The table shows 65,000 to 90,000 clones, with 86% occurring only once. The starting material was peripheral blood, obtained on day 0 of AZD1222 vaccination. These receptors were obtained from an adult in good health.

Only one count was recorded for this clone. The chain carries TRBV19 and TRBJ1-6, with D possibly matching TRBD1 (6 bases). This CDR3 region has 14 residues. V was clipped by 6 bases and J by 7 bases, with 13 bases between them. The germline V gene has CDR1 LNHDA and CDR2 SQIVND (reference sequence). The DNA of the CDR3 is TGTGCCAGTAGACGACAGGAGTCCAATTCACCCCTCCACTTT. As protein: CASRRQESNSPLHF.

J is TRBJ2-7 and V is TRBV11-2; D perhaps matches TRBD1 (5 bases). V lost 2 bases, J lost 1 base, and 21 bases lay in between. The CDR3 runs to 18 residues. The germline gives CDR1 SGHAT, CDR2 FQNNGV. CDR3: CASSLRVQDWVGSYEQYF. The CDR3 nucleotides are TGTGCCAGCAGCTTAAGGGTACAGGATTGGGTTGGGTCCTACGAGCAGTACTTC.

As regards this clone: The same CDR3 also results from other DNA sequences found in this sample. The chain carries TRBV27 and TRBJ2-7, with 8 bases matching TRBD2. The CDR3 is 16 residues long. Per germline, CDR1 MNHEY and CDR2 SMNVEV (reference sequence). The J segment lost 2 bases and the V segment lost 6 bases, leaving 12 bases of the junction unmatched. CDR3 region: CASRRGGSGSAYEQYF. CDR3 in DNA: TGTGCCAGCAGACGGGGGGGGAGCGGGAGTGCCTACGAGCAGTACTTC.

The chain combines TRBV2 with TRBJ1-6, with TRBD1 identical over 10 bases. Germline assignment: CDR1 SNHLY and CDR2 FYNNEI. Trimming took 6 bases from V and 7 from J; bases not matched to a gene: 6. This CDR3 comprises 15 residues. CDR3 protein: CASSPRTGGNSPLHF. The CDR3 DNA reads as TGTGCCAGCAGCCCTAGGACAGGGGGGAATTCACCCCTCCACTTT.

This chain connects TRBV2 to TRBJ2-3; unclear D gene. The CDR3 extends over 15 amino acids. Germline V gene lookup returns CDR1 SNHLY and CDR2 FYNNEI. V shed 1 base and J shed 3 bases, with 11 bases lying between them. CDR3 protein: CASSEGVLGTDTQYF. The CDR3 coding sequence is TGTGCCAGCAGTGAAGGGGTCCTGGGGACAGATACGCAGTATTTT.

The V gene is TRBV5-1, the J gene TRBJ2-7, with TRBD1 matching 10 bases. V was clipped by 0 bases and J by 4 bases; unmatched bases: 10. CDR3 length: 17 residues. Per germline, CDR1 SGHRS and CDR2 YFSETQ. CDR3: CASSLEQGTGAGYEQYF. As DNA, the CDR3 is TGCGCCAGCAGCTTGGAGCAAGGGACAGGGGCTGGTTACGAGCAGTACTTC.

The J gene is TRBJ1-1, the V gene TRBV3-1 (or the pseudogene TRBV3-2), with a possible D match to TRBD1 (5 bases). V lost 5 bases and J 11 bases, leaving 15 bases between the germline ends. This CDR3 has 12 amino acids. CDR1 and CDR2 (germline): LGHDT, YNNKEL (reference sequence). CDR3: CASSDSWTIAFF. CDR3 DNA sequence: TGTGCCAGCAGCGACTCCTGGACAATCGCTTTCTTT.

The chain is built from TRBV7-3 and TRBJ1-4, with D unclear. Germline V lookup: CDR1 SGHTA, CDR2 FQGTGA. The CDR3 loop spans 15 amino acids. V gave up 5 bases and J gave up 5 bases, with 15 bases separating them. The CDR3 is CASSPEWVGNEKLFF. Here the CDR3 DNA reads TGTGCCAGCAGCCCTGAGTGGGTTGGGAATGAAAAACTGTTTTTT.

The V and J genes are TRBV5-1 and TRBJ2-5, with 11 bases aligning to TRBD1. CDR1 and CDR2 (germline): SGHRS, YFSETQ. This CDR3 is 18 amino acids long. V gave up 4 bases and J gave up 2 bases; unmatched junction bases: 13. The CDR3 region has the DNA TGCGCCAGCAGCCCGACTTCCGGGACAGGGGGTTCTCAAGAGACCCAGTACTTC. Translation gives CASSPTSGTGGSQETQYF.

J is TRBJ2-7 and V is TRBV2; D call uncertain. Germline V gene sequence: CDR1 SNHLY, CDR2 FYNNEI. V was shortened by 2 bases and J by 6 bases, with 20 bases between the two germline ends. This CDR3 is built from 16 residues. The chain's CDR3 is CASSETRRMVGGEQYF. The CDR3 nucleotides are TGTGCCAGCAGTGAAACGAGGCGGATGGTGGGTGGCGAGCAGTACTTC.

V usage is TRBV6-2 or TRBV6-3 and J usage is TRBJ1-5; 10 bases map to TRBD1. The junction had 5 bases not matched to a gene; V was cut back by 0 bases and J by 0 bases. This CDR3 is 18 amino acids long. CDR1 is MNHEY and CDR2 is SVGEGT in the germline V gene. The CDR3 DNA sequence: TGTGCCAGCAGTTACTCGGGACAGGGGCCGTATAGCAATCAGCCCCAGCATTTT. Its translation is CASSYSGQGPYSNQPQHF.

The V and J genes are TRBV5-6 and TRBJ1-5, with D possibly matching TRBD1 (6 bases). Germline assignment: CDR1 SGHDT and CDR2 YYEEEE. The CDR3 loop spans 15 amino acids. V was trimmed by 3 bases and J by 7 bases, leaving 17 bases between them. CDR3 in amino acids: CASSSGGGLSQPQHF. CDR3 nucleotides: TGTGCCAGCAGCTCTGGAGGGGGGCTTTCACAGCCCCAGCATTTT.

The CDR3 region has the DNA TGTGCCAGCAGCGTAGGGGCTCTCGGTGACCTCCAAGAGACCCAGTACTTC. Encoded protein: CASSVGALGDLQETQYF. The chain is built from TRBV9 and TRBJ2-5; D is uncertain. Germline V gene lookup returns CDR1 SGDLS and CDR2 YYNGEE. Trimming shortened V by 0 bases and J by 1 base, and 16 bases separated the two germline ends. This CDR3 comprises 17 residues.

This clone was found a few times. The CDR3 sequence: CASSLWPPGGEQFF. DNA for the CDR3: TGTGCCAGCAGCTTGTGGCCCCCGGGGGGTGAGCAGTTCTTC. The chain carries TRBV5-4 and TRBJ2-1; 7 positions match TRBD2. This CDR3 is built from 14 residues. J lost 9 bases, V lost 1 base, and 7 bases had no gene match. Germline values: CDR1 SGHNT, CDR2 YYREEE (reference sequence).

This clone was found once. This chain uses TRBV6-1 with TRBJ2-7; the match to TRBD2 covers 12 bases. In germline, CDR1 is MNHNS, CDR2 SASEGT. The CDR3 consists of 17 residues. The V and J ends lost 7 bases and 2 bases, in that order; junction bases with no gene match: 12. CDR3 coding DNA: TGTGCCAGCAATGACTACTACGGACTAGCGGGGACCTACGAGCAGTACTTC. It specifies CASNDYYGLAGTYEQYF.

The chain couples TRBV18 to TRBJ1-5, with D possibly TRBD1 on 5 matching bases. Per germline, CDR1 KGHSH and CDR2 LQKENI. Trimming removed 4 bases at V and 3 bases at J, with 16 bases between. CDR3 length: 16 amino acids. The CDR3 region has the DNA TGTGCCAGCTCACAGCAACCGCCTGGGGCCAATCAGCCCCAGCATTTT. This encodes CASSQQPPGANQPQHF.

The genes are TRBV28 and TRBJ1-5, with no clear D. Germline V gene data show CDR1 as MDHEN and CDR2 as SYDVKM. The V end was cut by 3 bases, the J end by 0 bases, with 6 bases between. The CDR3 has 14 residues. The CDR3: CASSFPSSNQPQHF. The CDR3 DNA follows: TGTGCCAGCAGTTTCCCGAGTAGCAATCAGCCCCAGCATTTT.

The chain combines TRBV6-2 or TRBV6-3 with TRBJ1-5; D perhaps matches TRBD1 (5 bases). In germline, CDR1 is MNHEY, CDR2 SVGEGT. CDR3 length: 16 amino acids. Trimming removed 0 bases at V and 4 bases at J, with 13 bases between. In DNA, the CDR3 is TGTGCCAGCAGTTACTCGCGAGGGACTGGGAATCAGCCCCAGCATTTT. Its protein is CASSYSRGTGNQPQHF.

This chain uses TRBV19 with TRBJ1-5; unclear D gene. Trimming left V 7 bases short and J 4 bases short, with 8 bases between. The CDR3 length is 12 residues. Germline CDR1 LNHDA, CDR2 SQIVND (reference sequence). This CDR3 is CASNFFNQPQHF. The CDR3 DNA is TGTGCCAGTAACTTCTTTAATCAGCCCCAGCATTTT. Supplemented by reference TRBV19 and TRBJ1-5, the full variable domain reads DGGITQSPKYLFRKEGQNVTLSCEQNLNHDAMYWYRQDPGQGLRLIYYSQIVNDFQKGDIAEGYSVSREKKESFPLTVTSAQKNPTAFYLCASNFFNQPQHFGDGTRLSIL.

The chain joins TRBV6-5 to TRBJ1-5; no definite D call. The CDR3 spans 16 residues. Germline CDR1 and CDR2: MNHEY and SVGAGI. V was pared by 2 bases and J by 3 bases, with 14 bases between. CDR3 sequence: CASSYEQVGANQPQHF. CDR3 bases: TGTGCCAGCAGTTACGAGCAGGTCGGAGCCAATCAGCCCCAGCATTTT.

This clone was detected once. The chain employs TRBV29-1 and TRBJ2-3; 7 bases fit TRBD2. The germline gives CDR1 SQVTM, CDR2 ANQGSEA. V was clipped by 0 bases and J by 4 bases; unmatched bases: 4. The CDR3 is made up of 14 amino acids. The CDR3 loop is CSVEDPGGADTQYF. The CDR3 DNA is TGCAGCGTTGAAGATCCGGGGGGAGCAGATACGCAGTATTTT.

The sample holds many counts of this clone. The chain joins TRBV6-2 or TRBV6-3 to TRBJ2-3, with D tentatively TRBD1 (6 bases). Germline CDR1 is MNHEY and CDR2 is SVGEGT. The CDR3 has 15 amino acids. Trimming cost V 0 bases and J 3 bases, with 10 bases left between them. CDR3 loop: CASSYSWQGTDTQYF. CDR3 sequence (DNA): TGTGCCAGCAGTTACTCTTGGCAGGGGACAGATACGCAGTATTTT.

The chain combines TRBV2 with TRBJ1-3; D may be TRBD1 (6 bases). This CDR3 is built from 15 residues. V was cut by 7 bases and J by 1 base, with 14 bases left in between. Per the germline V gene, CDR1 is SNHLY and CDR2 is FYNNEI. The CDR3 sequence: CASKPGEPSGNTIYF. Here the CDR3 DNA reads TGTGCCAGCAAACCAGGGGAGCCATCTGGAAACACCATATATTTT.

The V call is TRBV7-3, the J call TRBJ2-2; 8 bases fit TRBD2. This CDR3 is built from 18 residues. V gave up 1 base and J gave up 0 bases; unmatched junction bases: 7. In germline, CDR1 is SGHTA, CDR2 FQGTGA. CDR3 residues: CASSLMAGGHANTGELFF. The CDR3 DNA reads TGTGCCAGCAGCTTAATGGCGGGGGGCCACGCGAACACCGGGGAGCTGTTTTTT.

The V call is TRBV7-2, the J call TRBJ2-5; weak D call: TRBD1 (5 bases). Trimming left V 4 bases short and J 7 bases short, with 10 bases between. The germline CDR1 and CDR2 sequences are SGHTA and FQGNSA. The CDR3 loop spans 12 amino acids. The CDR3 protein is CASSSNQGTQYF. DNA for the CDR3: TGTGCCAGCAGCTCCAACCAGGGGACCCAGTACTTC.

This clone occurred once. The genes are TRBV6-5 and TRBJ2-2, with D possibly matching TRBD2 (5 bases). The CDR3 is 13 residues long. The germline V and J ends were trimmed by 8 bases and 5 bases, with 12 bases remaining between them. The germline gives CDR1 MNHEY, CDR2 SVGAGI. CDR3 sequence (DNA): TGTGCCAGCTCGGGCCGGACTACCGGGGAGCTGTTTTTT. It is translated as CASSGRTTGELFF.